There are many counts of the clone carrying this TCR beta chain. Its antigen is as yet unknown. The repertoire came from unfractionated whole blood and reflected all unsorted peripheral T cells. The RNA source was a 2.5 ml peripheral blood draw. Reverse transcription used about 510 ng RNA and constant-region primers for alpha and beta. Using multiplexing indices, alpha and beta chain libraries were generated apart by chain-specific third strand synthesis. All rearrangements within a chain used one primer pair; cDNA molecules carried barcodes. A 5' RACE adapter with a random hexamer and the SP2 primer site was joined to cDNA. One entry per CDR3 protein results from TCRdb running MiXCR on the 5' RACE reads. The sample gives 5,000 to 5,500 distinct CDR3 sequences, about 8.2% of which show up once; just under 20% is in the top ten. Trimming cost V 7 bases and J 9 bases, with 16 bases left between them. The CDR3 spans 13 residues. Germline V gene data show CDR1 as MNHEY and CDR2 as SMNVEV (reference sequence).

These data come from a study of HIV-infected patients and healthy controls. Overall study findings and caveats: HIV-infected patients shared fewer CDR3 sequences between individuals than healthy controls.

The gene calls are TRBV27 and TRBJ2-1; D perhaps matches TRBD2 (6 bases). Sequenced here: blood, sampled before antiretroviral therapy. This TCR derives from an adult with HIV infection. The CDR3 sequence: CASKRGGGVEQFF. In nucleotides, the CDR3 is TGTGCCAGCAAGAGGGGAGGTGGTGTTGAGCAGTTCTTC.